This T cell receptor (beta chain) originates from a study of T-cell reconstitution after alpha-beta-depleted transplantation in children. Unique molecular identifiers were used to barcode this TCRbeta library. TCRdb re-analysed the PCR reads in MiXCR, keeping a single row per CDR3 protein. Of about 360,000 distinct CDR3 sequences listed, more than 10% are singletons. Germline CDR1 and CDR2: SGDLS and YYNGEE. This CDR3 spans 15 amino acids. V dropped 2 bases and J dropped 8; count of bases not matched to a gene: 7. The sample was PBMCs, taken from the stem cell graft. The V gene is TRBV9, the J gene TRBJ2-1, with 10 nucleotides matching TRBD2. The clonotype originates from a human donor who donated a stem cell graft to a child with Fanconi anemia. CDR3 in DNA: TGTGCCAGCAGCGTGACTAGCGGGCGGGTTTATGAGCAGTTCTTC. Translation: CASSVTSGRVYEQFF.